The TCR beta chain described here comes from a study of blood T cell repertoires in COVID-19. Per the study methods: Reference gene primer amplification gave estimated nucleated cell counts. The repertoire was sequenced with immunoSEQ multiplex PCR; TCRdb's copy has only in-frame clones and lacks some. V, J and clone size derive from that table, while D and trimming were established from the DNA sequence. The sample has about 300,000 clones; 86% are singletons. CDR1 SGDLS and CDR2 YYNGEE come from the germline V gene. V was clipped by 0 bases and J by 1 base; unmatched bases: 3. This CDR3 has 15 amino acids. Regarding this clone: Within the sample, other DNA sequences also encode this same CDR3.

The rearrangement uses TRBV9 and TRBJ2-7, with TRBD1 identical over 8 bases. This receptor was obtained from a woman aged 45 to 65 with acute or convalescent COVID-19. Sequencing used peripheral blood. The CDR3 here is CASSVAGTGSYEQYF. The CDR3 nucleotides read TGTGCCAGCAGCGTAGCGGGGACAGGTTCCTACGAGCAGTACTTC.